The present T cell receptor (beta chain) was sequenced within a study of CXCR3-negative and CXCR3-positive naive CD8 T cells. Findings of the study overall: Diversity ran similarly high across both naive subsets but far lower in memory CD8+ cells. A higher hydrophobicity marked the TRB CDR3s of CXCR3-positive naive cells versus CXCR3-negative naive cells.

CDR1 PRHDT and CDR2 FYEKMQ come from the germline V gene (reference sequence). This CDR3 is 15 amino acids long. About this clonotype itself: Its antigen is currently unknown.

cDNA libraries for TRB were generated by 5' RACE incorporating UMI labels. TCRdb re-called the 5' RACE reads and shows each CDR3 protein once, DNA omitted. This sample's table has around 8,600 distinct CDR3 sequences. Each CD8+ T cell subset was sorted in triplicate, a few hundred thousand cells each. The gene calls are TRBV13 and TRBJ2-3; without DNA, the TCRdb call of TRBD1 cannot be checked. Sample: naive CXCR3+ CD8+ T cells from blood. Subset meaning: CD45RO-CCR7+CD27+CD95- naive CD8+ T cells expressing CXCR3 (TNR3+). The TCR was taken from a human donor in good health. Some clones in this sample may be carry-over from other donors' samples. The CDR3 loop is CASSAPGTSTDTQYF.